These T cell receptor beta chains were read from a single sample in a study of T-cell reconstitution after alpha-beta-depleted transplantation in children. MiXCR, applied by TCRdb to the PCR reads, yields one record per CDR3 protein. The sample yields over 300,000 distinct CDR3 sequences, about a tenth seen once. Sequenced here: PBMCs from the stem cell graft donor, sampled from the stem cell graft. These receptors all stem from a human donor who donated a stem cell graft to a child with acute lymphoblastic leukemia. The CDR3 runs from the conserved cysteine through the conserved F or W. D genes are given only for firm matches. Rows give clone size only sometimes, using once, few, many, or a class for an expanded clone.

NA,few,TRBJ1-2,TRBV7-8,CASSSLVLGDYGYTF,TGTGCCAGCAGCAGCTTAGTTCTGGGGGACTATGGCTACACCTTC
TRBD2,few,TRBJ2-5,TRBV15,CATQSHSGGKTQYF,TGTGCCACCCAATCACATAGCGGGGGAAAGACCCAGTACTTC
TRBD2,few,TRBJ2-1,TRBV7-9,CASTLGGEQFF,TGTGCCAGCACCCTCGGGGGGGAGCAGTTCTTC
TRBD2,NA,TRBJ2-7,TRBV29-1,CSVGLAGVEQYF,TGCAGCGTTGGACTAGCGGGAGTCGAGCAGTACTTC
TRBD2,many,TRBJ2-7,TRBV7-2,CASSPRTSGSYEQYF,TGTGCCAGCAGCCCTAGGACTAGCGGGAGCTACGAGCAGTACTTC
NA,many,TRBJ2-7,TRBV5-8,CASSWGQYEQYF,TGTGCCAGCAGCTGGGGACAATACGAGCAGTACTTC
NA,NA,TRBJ1-1,TRBV7-2,CASSFPGVNTEAFF,TGTGCCAGCAGCTTCCCAGGGGTTAACACTGAAGCTTTCTTT
TRBD2,many,TRBJ2-1,TRBV5-6,CASSLLSGGVYNEQFF,TGTGCCAGCAGCTTGCTGAGCGGGGGGGTTTACAATGAGCAGTTCTTC
NA,few,TRBJ1-4,TRBV7-9,CASKGEKLFF,TGTGCCAGCAAAGGGGAAAAACTGTTTTTT
TRBD1,many,TRBJ2-7,TRBV28,CASSIRQGVPYEQYF,TGTGCCAGCAGTATACGACAGGGAGTCCCCTACGAGCAGTACTTC
NA,many,TRBJ1-5,TRBV24-1,CATSDGGQPQHF,TGTGCCACCAGTGATGGGGGTCAGCCCCAGCATTTT
NA,few,TRBJ2-2,TRBV12-3/TRBV12-4,CASSPSFPGELFF,TGTGCCAGCAGCCCAAGCTTCCCCGGGGAGCTGTTTTTT
TRBD1,few,TRBJ1-5,TRBV6-2/TRBV6-3,CASSYSGTGQNQPQHF,TGTGCCAGCAGTTACTCCGGGACAGGGCAGAATCAGCCCCAGCATTTT
TRBD1,many,TRBJ2-7,TRBV29-1,CSVGARDRGYEQYF,TGCAGCGTTGGGGCCCGGGACAGGGGTTACGAGCAGTACTTC
TRBD1,few,TRBJ2-7,TRBV14,CASSQGTGDYEQYF,TGTGCCAGCAGCCAAGGGACAGGGGACTACGAGCAGTACTTC
TRBD2,few,TRBJ2-1,TRBV3-1,CASSQSNLRLAGGGNEQFF,TGTGCCAGCAGCCAATCAAACTTGAGACTAGCGGGAGGGGGCAATGAGCAGTTCTTC
NA,once,TRBJ1-5,TRBV19,CASSGGTADNQPQHF,TGTGCCAGTAGTGGTGGGACCGCAGATAATCAGCCCCAGCATTTT
TRBD2,few,TRBJ2-1,TRBV12-3/TRBV12-4,CASSLTSGRSEQFF,TGTGCCAGCAGTTTGACTAGCGGGAGGAGTGAGCAGTTCTTC
NA,NA,TRBJ2-3,TRBV20-1,CSARPLRNTDTQYF,TGCAGTGCTAGGCCCCTCCGTAACACAGATACGCAGTATTTT
TRBD1,NA,TRBJ2-2,TRBV27,CASSLYRGTGELFF,TGTGCCAGCAGTTTATACAGGGGGACCGGGGAGCTGTTTTTT
TRBD2,few,TRBJ2-7,TRBV7-2,CASSYIAGLSYEQYF,TGTGCCAGCAGCTATATAGCGGGACTCTCCTACGAGCAGTACTTC
NA,NA,TRBJ2-3,TRBV5-1,CASSLVGGGPSTDTQYF,TGCGCCAGCAGCTTGGTCGGAGGCGGGCCTAGCACAGATACGCAGTATTTT
NA,few,TRBJ1-1,TRBV7-9,CASSLLTGLHTEAFF,TGTGCCAGCAGCTTACTCACAGGGTTGCACACTGAAGCTTTCTTT
NA,NA,TRBJ2-4,TRBV5-5,CASSLTTTGLKNIQYF,TGTGCCAGCAGCTTGACCACAACAGGGCTGAAAAACATTCAGTACTTC
TRBD1,NA,TRBJ1-2,TRBV4-1,CASSPGALQGASGGYTF,TGCGCCAGCAGCCCCGGCGCCCTACAGGGGGCATCAGGGGGCTACACCTTC
TRBD1,NA,TRBJ2-6,TRBV12-3/TRBV12-4,CASSLRQGASGANVLTF,TGTGCCAGCTCCCTCAGACAGGGGGCCTCTGGGGCCAACGTCCTGACTTTC
TRBD1,NA,TRBJ2-1,TRBV10-3,CAISREIQGAYNEQFF,TGTGCCATCAGCAGGGAAATACAGGGGGCCTACAATGAGCAGTTCTTC
TRBD2,NA,TRBJ2-5,TRBV27,CASRLTSGRASAPQETQYF,TGTGCCAGCAGACTCACTAGCGGGAGGGCCTCGGCCCCCCAAGAGACCCAGTACTTC
NA,many,TRBJ2-2,TRBV30,CAWRSGADGELFF,TGTGCCTGGAGGTCGGGGGCTGACGGGGAGCTGTTTTTT
NA,many,TRBJ1-1,TRBV6-2/TRBV6-3,CASSFPQGHTEAFF,TGTGCCAGCAGTTTTCCTCAGGGTCACACTGAAGCTTTCTTT
NA,few,TRBJ2-6,TRBV12-3/TRBV12-4,CASSLLGLSGANVLTF,TGTGCCAGCAGTTTACTTGGTCTCTCTGGGGCCAACGTCCTGACTTTC